This T cell receptor beta chain derives from a study of healthy donors' naive CD4 and CD8 T cells. TCR libraries were built from around 0.45 ug of total RNA by linear amplification. From the reads, TCRdb called clonotypes with MiXCR, one entry per CDR3 protein. The sample holds approximately 180,000 distinct CDR3 sequences, 74% seen once. Germline loops: CDR1 SQVTM, CDR2 ANQGSEA. Trimming took off 7 bases at V and 3 bases at J, with 15 bases between the two ends. The CDR3 is 13 amino acids. The genes are TRBV29-1 and TRBJ1-1; D remains ambiguous. The source material was naive CD4+ and CD8+ T cells sorted from blood, pooled from several donors. The sequence was obtained from a pool of human donors in good health; the sample pools cells from several healthy donors. CDR3 bases: TGCAGCGCCCGTTGGCGGGGTGACACTGAAGCTTTCTTT. It yields the protein CSARWRGDTEAFF. Variable domain in full (rest from reference TRBV29-1 and TRBJ1-1): SAVISQKPSRDICQRGTSLTIQCQVDSQVTMMFWYRQQPGQSLTLIATANQGSEATYESGFVIDKFPISRPNLTFSTLTVSNMSPEDSSIYLCSARWRGDTEAFFGQGTRLTVV.